These T cell receptor beta chains were read from a single sample in a study of Ad26.COV2.S vaccination and SARS-CoV-2 variants. The table came from immunoSEQ multiplex PCR; TCRdb's copy has only in-frame clones and leaves some out. The sample contains just under 250,000 clones, around nine tenths of which appear only once. The specimen comprised peripheral blood, sampled in a trial of Ad26.COV2.S vaccine versus placebo. These receptors all come from a person between 18 and 60 years old who received the Ad26.COV2.S COVID-19 vaccine or a placebo. CDR3s include the opening cysteine and the closing phenylalanine or tryptophan. A D gene is named only where the DNA matches it firmly. Not every row has a clone size; where given, it reads once, few, many or a size class.

size,V,D,J,DNA,CDR3
NA,TRBV6-6,NA,TRBJ2-1,TGTGCCAGCAGCGCCGTATCTAATGAGCAGTTCTTC,CASSAVSNEQFF
once,TRBV19,TRBD2,TRBJ2-5,TGTGCCAGTAGCCCCACTAGCGGGAGTGAGGAGACCCAGTACTTC,CASSPTSGSEETQYF
NA,TRBV4-2,TRBD2,TRBJ2-7,TGTGCCAGCAGCCAAGATCCGAACGGCGGGGGGATACACGAGCAGTACTTC,CASSQDPNGGGIHEQYF
once,TRBV27,NA,TRBJ1-2,TGTGCCAGCATGCCCAGCGCACCTAACTATGGCTACACCTTC,CASMPSAPNYGYTF
NA,TRBV25-1,NA,TRBJ2-7,TGTGCCAGCAGTGAATCAGGGGGGCGAAGGACCTACGAGCAGTACTTC,CASSESGGRRTYEQYF
once,TRBV7-9,NA,TRBJ1-3,TGTGCCAGCAGCTCCGCCGCGGGGGGAAACACCATATATTTT,CASSSAAGGNTIYF
NA,TRBV30,NA,TRBJ2-1,TGTGCCTGGAGTCGCGGGACTCCCTACAATGAGCAGTTCTTC,CAWSRGTPYNEQFF
NA,TRBV5-4,TRBD1,TRBJ2-3,TGTGCCAGCAGCTCCAAGAGACAGGGTCTCACAGATACGCAGTATTTT,CASSSKRQGLTDTQYF
NA,TRBV30,NA,TRBJ2-7,TGTGCCTGCGCCCTGCGCCCGACATTTCACGAGCAGTACTTC,CACALRPTFHEQYF
once,TRBV5-1,NA,TRBJ2-7,TGCGCCAGCAGCTTGACGGGATACGAGCAGTACTTC,CASSLTGYEQYF
NA,TRBV7-9,NA,TRBJ1-1,TGTGCCAGCAGCCCCCGACAGGCCATGAACACTGAAGCTTTCTTT,CASSPRQAMNTEAFF